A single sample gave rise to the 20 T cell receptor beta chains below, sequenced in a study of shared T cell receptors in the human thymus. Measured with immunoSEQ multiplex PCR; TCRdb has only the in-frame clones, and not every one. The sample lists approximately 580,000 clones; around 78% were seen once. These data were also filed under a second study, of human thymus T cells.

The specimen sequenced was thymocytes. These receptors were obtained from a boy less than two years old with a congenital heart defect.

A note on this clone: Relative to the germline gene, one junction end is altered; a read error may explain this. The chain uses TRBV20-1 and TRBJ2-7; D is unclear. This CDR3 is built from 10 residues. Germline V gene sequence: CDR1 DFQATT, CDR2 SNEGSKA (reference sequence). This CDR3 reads CSASLYEQYF. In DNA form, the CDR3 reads TGCAGCGCTAGTCTCTACGAGCAGTACTTC.

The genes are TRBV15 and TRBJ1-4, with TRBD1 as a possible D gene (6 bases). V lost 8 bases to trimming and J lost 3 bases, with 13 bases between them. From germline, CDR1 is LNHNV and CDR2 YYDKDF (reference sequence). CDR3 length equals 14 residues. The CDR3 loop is CATARTAANEKLFF. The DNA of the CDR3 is TGTGCCACCGCTAGGACAGCTGCTAATGAAAAACTGTTTTTT.

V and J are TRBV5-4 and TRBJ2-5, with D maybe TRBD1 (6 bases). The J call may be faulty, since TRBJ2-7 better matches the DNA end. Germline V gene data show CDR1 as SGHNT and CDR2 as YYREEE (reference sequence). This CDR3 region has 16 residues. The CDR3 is CASSWAPDKGVHEQYF. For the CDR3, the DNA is TGTGCCAGCAGCTGGGCCCCGGACAAGGGGGTCCACGAGCAGTACTTC.

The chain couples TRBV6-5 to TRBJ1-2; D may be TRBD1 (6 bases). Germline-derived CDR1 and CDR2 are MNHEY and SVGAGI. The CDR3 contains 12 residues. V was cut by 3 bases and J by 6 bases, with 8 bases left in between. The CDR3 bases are TGTGCCAGCAGTTATAGGGGGAATGGCTACACCTTC. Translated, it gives CASSYRGNGYTF.

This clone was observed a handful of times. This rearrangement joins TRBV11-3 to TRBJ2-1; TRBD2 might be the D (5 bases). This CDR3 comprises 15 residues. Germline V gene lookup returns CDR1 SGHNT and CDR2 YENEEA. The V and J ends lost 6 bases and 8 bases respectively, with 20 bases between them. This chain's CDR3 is CASSPTSGMRDEQFF. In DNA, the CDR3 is TGTGCCAGCAGTCCTACCAGCGGCATGAGGGATGAGCAGTTCTTC.

CDR3 sequence (DNA): TGCGCCAGCAGCTTACTCCCGACAGGGGGAGAACTAGCTAGCTCCTACGAGCAGTACTTC. Its protein is CASSLLPTGGELASSYEQYF. This rearrangement joins TRBV5-1 to TRBJ2-7; the match to TRBD1 covers 9 bases. With V trimmed by 2 bases and J by 0 bases, 18 bases remained unmatched. The CDR3 covers 20 residues. Per the germline V gene, CDR1 is SGHRS and CDR2 is YFSETQ.

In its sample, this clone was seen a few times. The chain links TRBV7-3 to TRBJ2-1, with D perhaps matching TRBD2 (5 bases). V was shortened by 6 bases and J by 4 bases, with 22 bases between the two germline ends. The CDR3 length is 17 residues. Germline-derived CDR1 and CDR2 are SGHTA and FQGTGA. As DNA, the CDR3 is TGTGCCAGCAGTGGGCAGGTCGAGCGGACCTCATACAATGAGCAGTTCTTC. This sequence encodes CASSGQVERTSYNEQFF. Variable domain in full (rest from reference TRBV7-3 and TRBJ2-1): GAGVSQTPSNKVTEKGKYVELRCDPISGHTALYWYRQSLGQGPEFLIYFQGTGAADDSGLPNDRFFAVRPEGSVSTLKIQRTERGDSAVYLCASSGQVERTSYNEQFFGPGTRLTVL.

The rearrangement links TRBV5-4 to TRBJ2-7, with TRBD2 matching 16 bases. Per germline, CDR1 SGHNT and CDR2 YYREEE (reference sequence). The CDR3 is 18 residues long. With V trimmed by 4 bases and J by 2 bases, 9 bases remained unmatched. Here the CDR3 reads CASSPGTSGRAPPYEQYF. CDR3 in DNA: TGTGCCAGCAGCCCAGGGACTAGCGGGAGGGCCCCCCCCTACGAGCAGTACTTC.

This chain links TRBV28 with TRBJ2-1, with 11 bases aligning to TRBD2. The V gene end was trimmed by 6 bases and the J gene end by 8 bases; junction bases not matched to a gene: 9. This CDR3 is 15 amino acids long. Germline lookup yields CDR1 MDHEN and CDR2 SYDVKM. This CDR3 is CASSPTSGSGYEQFF. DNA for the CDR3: TGTGCCAGCAGCCCAACTAGCGGGAGTGGATATGAGCAGTTCTTC.

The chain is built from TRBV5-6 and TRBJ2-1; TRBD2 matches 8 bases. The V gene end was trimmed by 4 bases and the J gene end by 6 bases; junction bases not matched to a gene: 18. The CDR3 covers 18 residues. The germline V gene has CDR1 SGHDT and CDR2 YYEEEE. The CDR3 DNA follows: TGTGCCAGCAGCCCCCTGGGACTAGGGGGAAGGTTGGGCAATGAGCAGTTCTTC. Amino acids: CASSPLGLGGRLGNEQFF.

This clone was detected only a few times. Here the CDR3 reads CAWRVARRETGEQYF. Here the CDR3 DNA reads TGTGCCTGGAGGGTGGCCCGCAGGGAAACTGGGGAGCAGTACTTC. V gene TRBV30 combines with J gene TRBJ2-7; tentatively, D is TRBD1 (5 bases). The CDR3 sequence is 15 residues long. The ends were cut back, 3 bases at V and 7 bases at J, with 22 bases in the middle. CDR1 GTSNPN and CDR2 SVGIG come from the germline V gene (reference sequence).

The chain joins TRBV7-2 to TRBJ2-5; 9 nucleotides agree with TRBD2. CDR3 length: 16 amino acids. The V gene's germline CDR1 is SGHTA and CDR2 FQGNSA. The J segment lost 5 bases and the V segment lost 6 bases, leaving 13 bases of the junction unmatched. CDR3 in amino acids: CASSSTRVAGAETQYF. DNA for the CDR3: TGTGCCAGCAGTTCTACCAGGGTAGCGGGAGCGGAGACCCAGTACTTC.

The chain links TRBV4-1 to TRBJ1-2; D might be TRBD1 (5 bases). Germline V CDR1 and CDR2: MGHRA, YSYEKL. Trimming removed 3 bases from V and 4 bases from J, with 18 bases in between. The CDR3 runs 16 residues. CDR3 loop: CASSHYRLGAPYGYTF. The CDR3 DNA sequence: TGCGCCAGCAGCCACTACAGGCTAGGGGCTCCCTATGGCTACACCTTC.

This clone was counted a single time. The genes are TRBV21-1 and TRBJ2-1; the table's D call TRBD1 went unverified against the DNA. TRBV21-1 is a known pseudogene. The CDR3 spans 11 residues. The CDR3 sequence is CASSKPTGMVF. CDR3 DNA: TGTGCCAGCAGCAAACCTACAGGTATGGTCTTC.

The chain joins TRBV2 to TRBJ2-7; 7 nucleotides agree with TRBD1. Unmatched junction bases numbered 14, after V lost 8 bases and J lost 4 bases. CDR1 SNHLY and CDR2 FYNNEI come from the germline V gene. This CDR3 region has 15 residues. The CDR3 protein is CASDTTGEKLYEQYF. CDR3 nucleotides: TGTGCCAGCGACACCACAGGGGAAAAACTGTACGAGCAGTACTTC.

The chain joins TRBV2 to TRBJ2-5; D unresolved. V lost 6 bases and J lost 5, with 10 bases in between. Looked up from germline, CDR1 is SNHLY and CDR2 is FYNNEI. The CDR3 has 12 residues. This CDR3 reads CASRDQVETQYF. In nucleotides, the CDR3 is TGTGCCAGCAGAGACCAGGTGGAGACCCAGTACTTC.

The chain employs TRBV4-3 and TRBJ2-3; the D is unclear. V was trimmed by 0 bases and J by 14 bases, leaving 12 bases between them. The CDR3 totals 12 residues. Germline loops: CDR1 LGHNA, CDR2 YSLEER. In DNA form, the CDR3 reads TGCGCCAGCAGCCAAGATACGATCAGAAGGTATTTT. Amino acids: CASSQDTIRRYF.

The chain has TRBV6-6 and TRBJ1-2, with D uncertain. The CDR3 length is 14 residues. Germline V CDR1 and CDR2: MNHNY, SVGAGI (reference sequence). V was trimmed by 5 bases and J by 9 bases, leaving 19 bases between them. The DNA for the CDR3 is TGTGCCAGCAGTCACAGCCCTTTTGAGTGCAGCTACACCTTC. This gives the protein CASSHSPFECSYTF.

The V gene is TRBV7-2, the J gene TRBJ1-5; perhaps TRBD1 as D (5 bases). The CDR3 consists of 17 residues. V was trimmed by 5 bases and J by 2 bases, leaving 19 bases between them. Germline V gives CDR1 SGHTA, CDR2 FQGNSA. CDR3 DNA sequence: TGTGCCAGCAGCCCCTACAGGTCCGCGGGGGGCAATCAGCCCCAGCATTTT. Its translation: CASSPYRSAGGNQPQHF.

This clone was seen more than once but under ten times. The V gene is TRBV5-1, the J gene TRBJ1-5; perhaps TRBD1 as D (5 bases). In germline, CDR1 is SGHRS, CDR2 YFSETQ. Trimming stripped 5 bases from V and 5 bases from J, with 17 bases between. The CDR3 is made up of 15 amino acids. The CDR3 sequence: CASSMGGTVDQPQHF. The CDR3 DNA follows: TGCGCCAGCAGTATGGGAGGGACCGTCGATCAGCCCCAGCATTTT.